This T cell receptor (beta chain) stems from a study of shared T cell receptors in the human thymus. CDR3 length equals 14 residues. V trimming: 3 bases; J trimming: 6 bases; junction bases outside the gene matches: 2. Per germline, CDR1 MDHEN and CDR2 SYDVKM. Produced via immunoSEQ multiplex PCR; TCRdb's table is partial and in-frame only. This repertoire shows 640,000 or so clones, approximately 87% found once; its top ten account for roughly 0.0086%. This clone appeared once. These data are also associated with another study on human thymus T cells. That investigation notes: The donors were infants in Finland with congenital heart defects, otherwise immunologically healthy. Thymic tissue was derived from resections collected during corrective heart surgery. Thymic and blood repertoires appeared to carry a bias in their V and J gene usage. Related research reported highly overlapping thymic repertoires among unrelated individuals.

The chain links TRBV28 to TRBJ2-1, with TRBD2 matching over 10 bases. Specimen: thymocytes. The receptor comes from a boy less than two years old with a congenital heart defect. The CDR3 spells CASSFASGSNEQFF. Here the CDR3 DNA reads TGTGCCAGCAGTTTCGCTAGCGGGAGCAATGAGCAGTTCTTC.